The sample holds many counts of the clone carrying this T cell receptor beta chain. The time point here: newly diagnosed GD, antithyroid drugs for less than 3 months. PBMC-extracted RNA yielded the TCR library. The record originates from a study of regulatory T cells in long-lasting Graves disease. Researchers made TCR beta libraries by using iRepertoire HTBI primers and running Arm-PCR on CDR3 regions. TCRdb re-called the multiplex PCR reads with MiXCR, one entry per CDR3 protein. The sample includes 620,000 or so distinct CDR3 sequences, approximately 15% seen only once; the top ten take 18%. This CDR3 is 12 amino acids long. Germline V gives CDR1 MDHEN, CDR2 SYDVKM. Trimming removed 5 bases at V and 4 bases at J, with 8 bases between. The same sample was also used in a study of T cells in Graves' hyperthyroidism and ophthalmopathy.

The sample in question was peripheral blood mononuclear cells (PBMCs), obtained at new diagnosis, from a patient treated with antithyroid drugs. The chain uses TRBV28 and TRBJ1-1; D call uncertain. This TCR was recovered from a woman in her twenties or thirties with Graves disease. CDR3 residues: CASSPRFTEAFF. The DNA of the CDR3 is TGTGCCAGCAGTCCGAGGTTCACTGAAGCTTTCTTT.